This TCR beta chain was sequenced in a study of shared clonotypes between healthy human individuals. For the study at large: The study drew on a couple of women and three men aged 18 to 49 as donors. Study-level results: Researchers found naive subsets generally carried larger estimated richness than memory subsets. Clonotypes shared by all four donors outscored non-shared clonotypes in generation probability.

Only CD45RO-negative cells positively selected for CCR7 counted as naive CD8 cells, so terminally differentiated effector memory CD45RA+ cells were excluded. V gave up 2 bases and J gave up 5 bases; unmatched junction bases: 10. This CDR3 has 17 amino acids. The V gene's germline CDR1 is MDHEN and CDR2 SYDVKM. Assay: immunoSEQ multiplex PCR; the TCRdb copy retains only in-frame clones and omits some. The sample includes 2 million to 2.5 million clones, just over 90% of them seen just once. As concerns this clone: The antigen remains unidentified.

The source material was naive CD8+ T cells from PBMCs. This clonotype was sampled from a man aged 18 to 30 in good health. Some clones in this sample may be carry-over from other donors' samples. The V gene is TRBV28, the J gene TRBJ2-3; 10 bases align to TRBD1. CDR3 DNA sequence: TGTGCCAGCAGTTTACCGGCCGGGACAGGGGTTGAAGATACGCAGTATTTT. It codes for CASSLPAGTGVEDTQYF.